Each of the 8 T cell receptor beta chains below was sequenced from the same sample in a study of blood T cell repertoires in COVID-19. Measured with immunoSEQ multiplex PCR; TCRdb has only the in-frame clones, and not every one. The table has approximately 200,000 clones, around 84% seen once. Input material: peripheral blood. The receptors originated from a man aged 45-60 years who had recovered from COVID-19.

The genes are TRBV6-5 and TRBJ2-6, with 7 bases lining up with TRBD1. Per germline, CDR1 MNHEY and CDR2 SVGAGI. J lost 1 base, V lost 8 bases, and 5 bases had no gene match. This CDR3 is built from 15 residues. CDR3 sequence (DNA): TGTGCCAGCGAGGCAGGGGGATCTGGGGCCAACGTCCTGACTTTC. It is translated as CASEAGGSGANVLTF.

The chain employs TRBV7-8 and TRBJ2-5; TRBD2 agrees at 8 bases. Looked up from germline, CDR1 is SGHVS and CDR2 is FQNEAQ. This CDR3 contains 14 residues. V shed 4 bases and J 5 bases; nucleotides not matched to a gene: 6. CDR3 amino acids: CASSSREGWETQYF. CDR3 DNA: TGTGCCAGCAGCTCCCGGGAGGGGTGGGAGACCCAGTACTTC. The full variable domain, with the rest looked up from reference TRBV7-8 and TRBJ2-5, is GAGVSQSPRYKVAKRGQDVALRCDPISGHVSLFWYQQALGQGPEFLTYFQNEAQLDKSGLPSDRFFAERPEGSVSTLKIQRTQQEDSAVYLCASSSREGWETQYFGPGTRLLVL.

This rearrangement joins TRBV11-2 to TRBJ2-5; D unclear. From germline, CDR1 is SGHAT and CDR2 FQNNGV. The CDR3 is 14 residues long. V lost 5 bases and J lost 0, with 10 bases in between. The CDR3 is CASSHSMYQETQYF. CDR3 nucleotides: TGTGCCAGCAGCCATTCAATGTACCAAGAGACCCAGTACTTC.

The chain links TRBV6-5 to TRBJ1-6, with TRBD1 matching 7 bases. V gave up 6 bases and J gave up 7 bases; unmatched junction bases: 3. The V gene's germline CDR1 is MNHEY and CDR2 SVGAGI. The CDR3 sequence is 13 residues long. The CDR3 loop is CASRTGRNSPLHF. The CDR3, as DNA: TGTGCCAGCAGGACAGGGAGAAATTCACCCCTCCACTTT.

This clone was detected a few times. This chain uses TRBV29-1 with TRBJ2-2; D possibly corresponds to TRBD2 (5 bases). The V gene's germline CDR1 is SQVTM and CDR2 ANQGSEA. Trimming left V 5 bases short and J 0 bases short, with 10 bases between. This CDR3 contains 14 residues. The CDR3 DNA reads as TGCAGCGTTAATCCTAGCACGAACACCGGGGAGCTGTTTTTT. This gives the protein CSVNPSTNTGELFF.

The chain carries TRBV10-2 and TRBJ2-3, with 8 bases lining up with TRBD2. The junction had 7 bases not matched to a gene; V was cut back by 5 bases and J by 0 bases. The CDR3 consists of 16 residues. CDR1 is WSHSY, CDR2 SAAADI, per germline. CDR3 DNA: TGCGCCAGCAGTACTAGCGGCCCTACTAGCACAGATACGCAGTATTTT. It translates to CASSTSGPTSTDTQYF.

The chain links TRBV24-1 to TRBJ2-1; TRBD2 matches at 10 bases. This CDR3 contains 17 residues. Germline trimming cut 0 bases from V and 6 bases from J; bases unmatched to any gene: 7. Germline lookup yields CDR1 KGHDR and CDR2 SFDVKD. CDR3 residues: CATSDLTTAGGINEQFF. CDR3 in DNA: TGTGCCACCAGTGATTTGACGACAGCGGGGGGGATCAATGAGCAGTTCTTC.

V gene TRBV18 combines with J gene TRBJ1-2, with D hard to call. The CDR3 has 14 amino acids. Trimming left V 6 bases short and J 7 bases short, with 18 bases between. Germline lookup yields CDR1 KGHSH and CDR2 LQKENI. The CDR3 region has the DNA TGTGCCAGCTCCCTGGTGGAAACAGTGAGTGGCTACACCTTC. As protein: CASSLVETVSGYTF.